A single sample gave rise to the 7 T cell receptor beta chains below, sequenced in a study of identifying expanded T cells in peripheral blood. This table comes from immunoSEQ multiplex PCR, and its TCRdb copy is limited to in-frame clones, with some not included. The sample has more than 55,000 clones, over 75% seen once. The source material was blood. The receptors were sampled from a person aged 18-69 years in good health.

The gene calls are TRBV27 and TRBJ2-7; tentative D call: TRBD2 (5 bases). Germline values: CDR1 MNHEY, CDR2 SMNVEV (reference sequence). V was clipped by 6 bases and J by 5 bases, with 8 bases between them. CDR3 length: 11 residues. In nucleotides, the CDR3 is TGTGCCAGCAGCGGAGGAGACGAGCAGTACTTC. It translates to CASSGGDEQYF.

V usage is TRBV21-1 and J usage is TRBJ1-2; the table's D call of TRBD1 was not tested on the DNA. TRBV21-1 is a documented pseudogene. The CDR3 totals 12 residues. The CDR3: CAGTGVAYGYTF. CDR3 nucleotide sequence: TGTGCTGGGACAGGGGTGGCCTATGGCTACACCTTC.

This clone was seen once. This chain uses TRBV15 with TRBJ1-4; D is possibly TRBD1 (6 bases). Trimming took off 3 bases at V and 7 bases at J, with 15 bases between the two ends. Germline lookup yields CDR1 LNHNV and CDR2 YYDKDF (reference sequence). The CDR3 runs to 15 residues. CDR3 coding DNA: TGTGCCACCAGCAGTGGACAGAGGGAGGCTGAAAAACTGTTTTTT. Its translation: CATSSGQREAEKLFF. Filled out from reference TRBV15 and TRBJ1-4, the complete variable domain reads DAMVIQNPRYQVTQFGKPVTLSCSQTLNHNVMYWYQQKSSQAPKLLFHYYDKDFNNEADTPDNFQSRRPNTSFCFLDIRSPGLGDTAMYLCATSSGQREAEKLFFGSGTQLSVL.

The chain carries TRBV11-2 and TRBJ1-6; D might be TRBD1 (6 bases). This CDR3 is built from 17 residues. Germline CDR1 is SGHAT and CDR2 is FQNNGV. V was shortened by 6 bases and J by 3 bases, with 18 bases between the two germline ends. CDR3 in DNA: TGTGCCAGCAGGGGGGCACTAGTTACACGCTATAATTCACCCCTCCACTTT. Translating gives CASRGALVTRYNSPLHF. Together with reference TRBV11-2 and TRBJ1-6, the CDR3 gives the full variable domain: EAGVAQSPRYKIIEKRQSVAFWCNPISGHATLYWYQQILGQGPKLLIQFQNNGVVDDSQLPKDRFSAERLKGVDSTLKIQPAKLEDSAVYLCASRGALVTRYNSPLHFGNGTRLTVT.

The chain is built from TRBV27 and TRBJ2-5, with 8 bases aligning to TRBD1. The V segment lost 7 bases and the J segment 5 bases; nucleotides outside the gene matches: 15. Germline-derived CDR1 and CDR2 are MNHEY and SMNVEV (reference sequence). The CDR3 has 16 amino acids. CDR3 DNA: TGTGCCAGCAATCCCCTAGGACAGGGAGGCGAGGAGACCCAGTACTTC. This sequence encodes CASNPLGQGGEETQYF.

V gene TRBV19 combines with J gene TRBJ1-5; no firm D call. Trimming left V 2 bases short and J 0 bases short, with 8 bases between. Germline CDR1 LNHDA, CDR2 SQIVND (reference sequence). This CDR3 spans 15 amino acids. In DNA, the CDR3 is TGTGCCAGTAGTATACAAGAATATAGCAATCAGCCCCAGCATTTT. Protein sequence: CASSIQEYSNQPQHF.

The count of this clone is one. V gene TRBV28 combines with J gene TRBJ2-1; 7 bases match TRBD1. The CDR3 loop spans 13 amino acids. Germline V lookup: CDR1 MDHEN, CDR2 SYDVKM. Trimming removed 7 bases from V and 9 bases from J; junction bases left unmatched: 9. The CDR3 coding sequence is TGTGCCAGCACAACAGGGGTGCTGGGTGAGCAGTTCTTC. As protein: CASTTGVLGEQFF.